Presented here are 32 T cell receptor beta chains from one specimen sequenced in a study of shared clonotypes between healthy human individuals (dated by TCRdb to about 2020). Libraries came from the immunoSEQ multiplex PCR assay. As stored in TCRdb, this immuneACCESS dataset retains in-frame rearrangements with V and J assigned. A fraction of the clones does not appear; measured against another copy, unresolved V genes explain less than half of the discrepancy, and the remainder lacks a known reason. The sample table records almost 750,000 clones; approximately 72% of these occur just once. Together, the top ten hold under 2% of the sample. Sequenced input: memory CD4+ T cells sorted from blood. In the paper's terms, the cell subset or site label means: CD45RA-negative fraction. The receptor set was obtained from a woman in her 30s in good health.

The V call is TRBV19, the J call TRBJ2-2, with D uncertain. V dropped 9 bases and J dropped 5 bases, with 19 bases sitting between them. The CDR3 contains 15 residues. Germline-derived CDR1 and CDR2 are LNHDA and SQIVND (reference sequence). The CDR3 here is CASRVSTVRTGELFF. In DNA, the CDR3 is TGTGCCAGCCGGGTATCGACTGTTCGAACCGGGGAGCTGTTTTTT.

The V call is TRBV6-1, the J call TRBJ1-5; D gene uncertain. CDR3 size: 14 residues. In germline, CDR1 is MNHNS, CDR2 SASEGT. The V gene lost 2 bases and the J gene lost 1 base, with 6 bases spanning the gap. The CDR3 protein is CASSESGSNQPQHF. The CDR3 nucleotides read TGTGCCAGCAGTGAATCGGGCAGCAATCAGCCCCAGCATTTT.

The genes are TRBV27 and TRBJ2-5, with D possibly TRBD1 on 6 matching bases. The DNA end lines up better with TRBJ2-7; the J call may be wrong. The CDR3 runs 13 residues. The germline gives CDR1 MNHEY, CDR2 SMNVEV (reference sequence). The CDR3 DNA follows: TGTGCCAGCAGTTTAACAGGGTACGGCGAGCAGTACTTC. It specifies CASSLTGYGEQYF.

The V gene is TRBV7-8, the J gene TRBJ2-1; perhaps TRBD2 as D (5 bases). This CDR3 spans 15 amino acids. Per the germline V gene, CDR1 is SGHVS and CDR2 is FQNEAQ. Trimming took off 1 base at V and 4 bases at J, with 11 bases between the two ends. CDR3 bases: TGTGCCAGCAGCTTAGAGCTAGCCGGATACAATGAGCAGTTCTTC. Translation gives CASSLELAGYNEQFF.

CDR3 bases: TGTGCCAGCAGCTTAATTGGACCGAACTACGAGCAGTACTTC. This sequence encodes CASSLIGPNYEQYF. This rearrangement joins TRBV5-4 to TRBJ2-7, with unresolved D. V was shortened by 2 bases and J by 3 bases, with 12 bases between the two germline ends. Germline assignment: CDR1 SGHNT and CDR2 YYREEE (reference sequence). The CDR3 sequence is 14 residues long.

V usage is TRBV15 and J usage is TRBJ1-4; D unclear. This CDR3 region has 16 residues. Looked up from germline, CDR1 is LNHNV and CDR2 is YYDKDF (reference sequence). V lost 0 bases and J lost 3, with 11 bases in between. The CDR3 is CATSRDPRLSNEKLFF. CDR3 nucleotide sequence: TGTGCCACCAGCAGAGATCCCCGGCTCTCTAATGAAAAACTGTTTTTT. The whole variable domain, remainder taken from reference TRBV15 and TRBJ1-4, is DAMVIQNPRYQVTQFGKPVTLSCSQTLNHNVMYWYQQKSSQAPKLLFHYYDKDFNNEADTPDNFQSRRPNTSFCFLDIRSPGLGDTAMYLCATSRDPRLSNEKLFFGSGTQLSVL.

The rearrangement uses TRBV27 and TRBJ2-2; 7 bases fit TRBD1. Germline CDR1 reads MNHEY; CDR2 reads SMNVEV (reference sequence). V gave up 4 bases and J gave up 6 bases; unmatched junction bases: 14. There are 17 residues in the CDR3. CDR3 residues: CASSSGSDRVYSGELFF. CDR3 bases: TGTGCCAGCAGTTCCGGGTCCGACAGGGTTTATTCCGGGGAGCTGTTTTTT.

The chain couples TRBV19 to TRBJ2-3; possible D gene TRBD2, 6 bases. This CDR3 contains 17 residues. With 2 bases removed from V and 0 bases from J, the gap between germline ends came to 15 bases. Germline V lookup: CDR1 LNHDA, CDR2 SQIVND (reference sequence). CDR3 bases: TGTGCCAGTAGTATAAGGCGGGCGGGATCTAGCACAGATACGCAGTATTTT. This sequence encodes CASSIRRAGSSTDTQYF.

The CDR3: CASSLARGVYEQYF. The CDR3 DNA reads TGTGCCAGCAGCTTAGCGAGGGGGGTTTACGAGCAGTACTTC. The chain couples TRBV11-2 to TRBJ2-7; either TRBD1 or TRBD2 may fit D (6 bases each). This CDR3 is built from 14 residues. The germline V gene encodes CDR1 SGHAT and CDR2 FQNNGV. Trimming shortened V by 1 base and J by 4 bases, and 11 bases separated the two germline ends.

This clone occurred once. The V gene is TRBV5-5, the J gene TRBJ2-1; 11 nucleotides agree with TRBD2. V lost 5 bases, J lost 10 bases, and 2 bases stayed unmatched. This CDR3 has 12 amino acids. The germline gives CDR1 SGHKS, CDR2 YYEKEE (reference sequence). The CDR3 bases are TGTGCCAGCAGTAGACTAGCGGGGGAGCAGTTCTTC. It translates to CASSRLAGEQFF.

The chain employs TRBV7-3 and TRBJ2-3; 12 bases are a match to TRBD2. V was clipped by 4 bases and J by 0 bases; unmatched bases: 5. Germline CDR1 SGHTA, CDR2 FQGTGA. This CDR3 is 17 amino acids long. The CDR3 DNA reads TGTGCCAGCAGCTCCCTAGCGGGAGGGCCCAGCACAGATACGCAGTATTTT. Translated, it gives CASSSLAGGPSTDTQYF.

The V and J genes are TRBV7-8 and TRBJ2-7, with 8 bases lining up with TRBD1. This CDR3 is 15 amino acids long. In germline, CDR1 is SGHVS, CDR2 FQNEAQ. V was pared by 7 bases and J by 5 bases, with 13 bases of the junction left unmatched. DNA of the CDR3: TGTGCCAGCATCCCCAGGAGGACAGGGACTCACGAGCAGTACTTC. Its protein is CASIPRRTGTHEQYF.

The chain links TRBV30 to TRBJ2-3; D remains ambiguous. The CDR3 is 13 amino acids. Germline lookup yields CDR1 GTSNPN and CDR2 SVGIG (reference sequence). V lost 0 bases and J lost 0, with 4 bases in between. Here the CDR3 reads CAWSVGSTDTQYF. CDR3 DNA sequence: TGTGCCTGGAGTGTCGGGAGCACAGATACGCAGTATTTT.

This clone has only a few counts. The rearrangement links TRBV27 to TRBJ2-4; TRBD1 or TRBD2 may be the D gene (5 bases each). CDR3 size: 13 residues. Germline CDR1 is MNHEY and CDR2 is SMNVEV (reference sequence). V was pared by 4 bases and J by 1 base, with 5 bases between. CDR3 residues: CASSWGAKNIQYF. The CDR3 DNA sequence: TGTGCCAGCAGTTGGGGGGCCAAAAACATTCAGTACTTC.

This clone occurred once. CDR3 coding DNA: TGTGCCAGCAGTTTCTCAGGACAGGTTGCGAACACTGAAGCTTTCTTT. Translating gives CASSFSGQVANTEAFF. The chain joins TRBV28 to TRBJ1-1; 7 bases align to TRBD1. Germline CDR1 and CDR2: MDHEN and SYDVKM. The length of the CDR3 is 16 residues. V dropped 3 bases and J dropped 1; count of bases not matched to a gene: 8.

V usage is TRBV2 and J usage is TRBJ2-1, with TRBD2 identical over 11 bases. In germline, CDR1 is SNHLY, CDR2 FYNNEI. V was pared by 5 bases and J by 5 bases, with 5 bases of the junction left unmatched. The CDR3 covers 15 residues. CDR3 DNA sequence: TGTGCCAGCAGTCAGACTAGCGGGAAAAACAATGAGCAGTTCTTC. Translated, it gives CASSQTSGKNNEQFF.

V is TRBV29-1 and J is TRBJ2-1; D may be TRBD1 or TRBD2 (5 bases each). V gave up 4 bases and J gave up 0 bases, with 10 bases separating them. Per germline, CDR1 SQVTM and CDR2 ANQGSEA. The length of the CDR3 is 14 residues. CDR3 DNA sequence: TGCAGCGTTGGAGGGGTGAGCTCCTACAATGAGCAGTTCTTC. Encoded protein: CSVGGVSSYNEQFF.

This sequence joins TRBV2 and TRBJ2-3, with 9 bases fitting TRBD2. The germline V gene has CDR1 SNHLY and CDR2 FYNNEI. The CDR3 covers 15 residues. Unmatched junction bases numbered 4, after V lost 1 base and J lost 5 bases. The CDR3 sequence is CASSEDSGRGDTQYF. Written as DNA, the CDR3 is TGTGCCAGCAGTGAAGATAGCGGGAGAGGAGATACGCAGTATTTT.

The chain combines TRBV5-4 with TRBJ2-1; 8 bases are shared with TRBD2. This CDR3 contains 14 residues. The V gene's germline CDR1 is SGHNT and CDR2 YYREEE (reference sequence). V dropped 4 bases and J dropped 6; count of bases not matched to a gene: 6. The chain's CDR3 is CASSAIAGRNEQFF. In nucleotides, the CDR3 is TGTGCCAGCAGCGCAATAGCGGGACGCAATGAGCAGTTCTTC.

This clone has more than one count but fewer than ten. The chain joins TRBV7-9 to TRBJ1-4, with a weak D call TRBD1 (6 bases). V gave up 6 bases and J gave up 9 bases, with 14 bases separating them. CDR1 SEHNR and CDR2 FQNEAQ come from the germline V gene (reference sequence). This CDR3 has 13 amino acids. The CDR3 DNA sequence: TGTGCCAGCAGTGGGGGGGCCCTTAAAAAACTGTTTTTT. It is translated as CASSGGALKKLFF.

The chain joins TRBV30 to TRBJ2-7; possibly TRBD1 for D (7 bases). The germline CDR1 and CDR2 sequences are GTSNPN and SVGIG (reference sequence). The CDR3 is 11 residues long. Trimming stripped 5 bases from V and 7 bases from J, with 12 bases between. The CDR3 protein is CAWDRAGEQYF. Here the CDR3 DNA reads TGTGCCTGGGACAGGGCGGGAGAGCAGTACTTC.

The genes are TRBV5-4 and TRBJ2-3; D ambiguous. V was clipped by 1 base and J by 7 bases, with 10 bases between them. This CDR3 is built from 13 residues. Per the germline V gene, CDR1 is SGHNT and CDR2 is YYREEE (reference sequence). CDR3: CASSLPLHNTQYF. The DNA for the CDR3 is TGTGCCAGCAGCTTGCCCCTCCACAATACGCAGTATTTT.

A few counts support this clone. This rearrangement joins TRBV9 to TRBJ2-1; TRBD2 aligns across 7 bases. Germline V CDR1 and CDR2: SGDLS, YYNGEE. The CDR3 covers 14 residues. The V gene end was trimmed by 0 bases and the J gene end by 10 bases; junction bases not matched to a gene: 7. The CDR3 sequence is CASSVEGTTGEQFF. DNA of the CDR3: TGTGCCAGCAGCGTAGAAGGGACTACGGGCGAGCAGTTCTTC.

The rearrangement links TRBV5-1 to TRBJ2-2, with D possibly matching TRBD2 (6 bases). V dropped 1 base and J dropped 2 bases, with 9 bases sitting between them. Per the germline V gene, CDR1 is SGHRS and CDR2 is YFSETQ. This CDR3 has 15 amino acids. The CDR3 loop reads CASSLLGSNTGELFF. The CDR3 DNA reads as TGCGCCAGCAGCTTGCTCGGGAGTAACACCGGGGAGCTGTTTTTT.

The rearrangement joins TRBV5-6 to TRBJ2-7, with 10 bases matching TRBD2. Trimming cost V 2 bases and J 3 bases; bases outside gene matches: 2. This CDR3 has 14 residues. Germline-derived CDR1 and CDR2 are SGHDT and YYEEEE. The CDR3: CASSFASGGYEQYF. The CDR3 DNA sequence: TGTGCCAGCAGCTTTGCTAGCGGGGGCTACGAGCAGTACTTC. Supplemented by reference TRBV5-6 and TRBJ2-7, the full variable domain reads DAGVTQSPTHLIKTRGQQVTLRCSPKSGHDTVSWYQQALGQGPQFIFQYYEEEERQRGNFPDRFSGHQFPNYSSELNVNALLLGDSALYLCASSFASGGYEQYFGPGTRLTVT.

Here the CDR3 DNA reads TGCGCCAGCAGTCTACAGGGTCAGGAAAAACTGTTTTTT. Translation gives CASSLQGQEKLFF. This rearrangement joins TRBV5-1 to TRBJ1-4; weak D call: TRBD1 (6 bases). In germline, CDR1 is SGHRS, CDR2 YFSETQ. V gave up 5 bases and J gave up 8 bases, with 13 bases separating them. The length of the CDR3 is 13 residues.

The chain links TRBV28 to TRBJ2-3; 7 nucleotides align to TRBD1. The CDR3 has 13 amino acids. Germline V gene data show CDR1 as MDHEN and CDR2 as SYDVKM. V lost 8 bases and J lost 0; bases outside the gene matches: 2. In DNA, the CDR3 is TGTGCCAGCCGGGACAGCAGCACAGATACGCAGTATTTT. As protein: CASRDSSTDTQYF.

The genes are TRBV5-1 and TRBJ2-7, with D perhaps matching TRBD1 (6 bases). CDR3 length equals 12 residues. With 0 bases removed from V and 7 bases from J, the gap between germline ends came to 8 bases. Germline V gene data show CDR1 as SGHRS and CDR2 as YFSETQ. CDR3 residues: CASSLVRGEQYF. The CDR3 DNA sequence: TGCGCCAGCAGCTTGGTGAGGGGGGAGCAGTACTTC.

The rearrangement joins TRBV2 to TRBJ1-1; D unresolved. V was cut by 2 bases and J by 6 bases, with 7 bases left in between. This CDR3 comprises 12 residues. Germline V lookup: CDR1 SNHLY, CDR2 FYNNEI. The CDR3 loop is CASSERVAEAFF. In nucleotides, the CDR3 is TGTGCCAGCAGTGAAAGGGTGGCTGAAGCTTTCTTT.

The CDR3 reads CASSPAGGAYEQYF. The CDR3 bases are TGTGCCAGCAGCCCGGCGGGGGGCGCTTACGAGCAGTACTTC. The chain employs TRBV5-4 and TRBJ2-7; 8 bases are shared with TRBD2. This CDR3 is 14 amino acids long. V shed 4 bases and J 4 bases; nucleotides not matched to a gene: 7. CDR1 and CDR2 from the germline V gene are SGHNT and YYREEE (reference sequence).

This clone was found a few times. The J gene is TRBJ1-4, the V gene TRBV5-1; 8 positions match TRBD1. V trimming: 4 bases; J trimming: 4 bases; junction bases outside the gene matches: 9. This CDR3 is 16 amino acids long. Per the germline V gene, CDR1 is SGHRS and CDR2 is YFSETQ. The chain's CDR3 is CASSEGQGPDNEKLFF. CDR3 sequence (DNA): TGCGCCAGCAGCGAAGGACAGGGCCCAGATAATGAAAAACTGTTTTTT.

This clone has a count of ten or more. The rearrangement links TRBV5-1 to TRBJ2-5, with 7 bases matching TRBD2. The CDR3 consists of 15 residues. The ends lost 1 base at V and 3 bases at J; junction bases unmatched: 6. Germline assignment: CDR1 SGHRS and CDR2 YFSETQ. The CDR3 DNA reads TGCGCCAGCAGCTTGTTAACTAGCGAGAAAGAGACCCAGTACTTC. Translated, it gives CASSLLTSEKETQYF.